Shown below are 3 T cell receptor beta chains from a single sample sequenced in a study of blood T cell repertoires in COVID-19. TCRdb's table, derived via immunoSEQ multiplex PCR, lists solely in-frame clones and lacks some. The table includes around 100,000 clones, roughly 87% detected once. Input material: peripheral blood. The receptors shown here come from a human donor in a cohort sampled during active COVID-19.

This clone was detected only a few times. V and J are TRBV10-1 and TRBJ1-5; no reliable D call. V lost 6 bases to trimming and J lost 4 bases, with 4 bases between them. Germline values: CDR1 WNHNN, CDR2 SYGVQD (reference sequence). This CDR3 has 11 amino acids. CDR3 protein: CASSRNQPQHF. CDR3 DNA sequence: TGCGCCAGCAGCAGAAATCAGCCCCAGCATTTT.

The CDR3 DNA follows: TGTGCCAGCAGCCCCTGGACTAGCGGGTTAGCCAAAAACATTCAGTACTTC. Translating gives CASSPWTSGLAKNIQYF. The chain links TRBV28 to TRBJ2-4; 11 bases match TRBD2. This CDR3 spans 17 amino acids. CDR1 is MDHEN, CDR2 SYDVKM, per germline. The junction had 7 bases not matched to a gene; V was cut back by 6 bases and J by 0 bases.

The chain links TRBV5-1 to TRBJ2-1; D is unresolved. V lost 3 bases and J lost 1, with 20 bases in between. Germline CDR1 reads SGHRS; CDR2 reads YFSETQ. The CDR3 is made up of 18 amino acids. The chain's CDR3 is CASSSSLLRRRSYNEQFF. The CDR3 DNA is TGCGCCAGCAGCTCCTCTTTGTTGCGACGCAGGTCCTACAATGAGCAGTTCTTC.